The source of this TCR beta chain is a study of siplizumab effects on memory and regulatory T cells. Assayed TCR templates numbered about 10^5 for each sample. The protocol was immunoSEQ multiplex PCR, while the TCRdb copy is restricted to in-frame clones and leaves out a portion. The sample lists around 68,000 clones, over 70% occurring once. Per the germline V gene, CDR1 is SQVTM and CDR2 is ANQGSEA. Trimming took off 4 bases at V and 2 bases at J, with 12 bases between the two ends. The CDR3 is made up of 15 amino acids. The sequenced material came from Tregs sorted from blood. This chain uses TRBV29-1 with TRBJ2-6; a weak D match, TRBD1 (5 bases). The TCR sequence derives from a human donor in good health. The DNA for the CDR3 is TGCAGCGTTGTCGACCGCAGGGCTGGGGCCAACGTCCTGACTTTC. This encodes CSVVDRRAGANVLTF. Full variable domain (remainder filled in from reference TRBV29-1 and TRBJ2-6): SAVISQKPSRDICQRGTSLTIQCQVDSQVTMMFWYRQQPGQSLTLIATANQGSEATYESGFVIDKFPISRPNLTFSTLTVSNMSPEDSSIYLCSVVDRRAGANVLTFGAGSRLTVL.